The 17 T cell receptor beta chains below all came from one sample that was sequenced in a study of shared T cell receptors in the human thymus. TCRdb's copy holds only in-frame clones and misses some; the assay was immunoSEQ multiplex PCR. There are hundreds of thousands of clones in the sample; 70% to 90% occur only once, and 0.0095% to 0.011% lies in the top ten. These data are also associated with another study on human thymus T cells.

Sequenced: thymocytes. The receptors originated from a girl less than two years old with a congenital heart defect.

This clone was counted between two and nine times. The gene calls are TRBV9 and TRBJ1-2; no clear D gene. V shed 0 bases and J shed 0 bases, with 9 bases lying between them. In germline, CDR1 is SGDLS, CDR2 YYNGEE. CDR3 size: 15 residues. CDR3 protein: CASSVGEVSNYGYTF. CDR3 DNA sequence: TGTGCCAGCAGCGTAGGGGAGGTCTCTAACTATGGCTACACCTTC. Variable domain in full (rest from reference TRBV9 and TRBJ1-2): DSGVTQTPKHLITATGQRVTLRCSPRSGDLSVYWYQQSLDQGLQFLIQYYNGEERAKGNILERFSAQQFPDLHSELNLSSLELGDSALYFCASSVGEVSNYGYTFGSGTRLTVV.

CDR3 protein: CASSDPRTGKAGYTEAFF. The CDR3 coding sequence is TGTGCCAGCAGTGACCCCCGGACAGGGAAAGCAGGATACACTGAAGCTTTCTTT. The V call is TRBV25-1, the J call TRBJ1-1, with TRBD1 matching over 8 bases. This CDR3 is built from 18 residues. Germline V gives CDR1 MGHDK, CDR2 SYGVNS. V gave up 3 bases and J gave up 3 bases; unmatched junction bases: 15.

V gene TRBV5-8 combines with J gene TRBJ1-5; D gene uncertain. The CDR3 totals 13 residues. In germline, CDR1 is SGHTS, CDR2 YDEGEE. V lost 2 bases and J 3 bases, leaving 6 bases between the germline ends. CDR3 in DNA: TGTGCCAGCAGCTTTAAACTCAATCAGCCCCAGCATTTT. Translation gives CASSFKLNQPQHF.

The rearrangement joins TRBV9 to TRBJ2-6; TRBD1 is a possible D gene (5 bases). Germline CDR1 SGDLS, CDR2 YYNGEE. V shed 2 bases and J shed 0 bases, with 12 bases lying between them. The CDR3 sequence is 17 residues long. CDR3 nucleotides: TGTGCCAGCAGCGTTGGACGGACATTCTCTGGGGCCAACGTCCTGACTTTC. This encodes CASSVGRTFSGANVLTF. The variable domain in full, with the rest retrieved from reference TRBV9 and TRBJ2-6, is DSGVTQTPKHLITATGQRVTLRCSPRSGDLSVYWYQQSLDQGLQFLIQYYNGEERAKGNILERFSAQQFPDLHSELNLSSLELGDSALYFCASSVGRTFSGANVLTFGAGSRLTVL.

V usage is TRBV18 and J usage is TRBJ1-5; D gene unclear. The germline gives CDR1 KGHSH, CDR2 LQKENI. The CDR3 runs to 16 residues. The V end was cut by 1 base, the J end by 4 bases, with 14 bases between. The CDR3 here is CASSPLPGVWNQPQHF. The CDR3 nucleotides are TGTGCCAGCTCACCACTTCCCGGGGTTTGGAATCAGCCCCAGCATTTT. Drawing the rest from reference TRBV18 and TRBJ1-5, the complete variable domain is NAGVMQNPRHLVRRRGQEARLRCSPMKGHSHVYWYRQLPEEGLKFMVYLQKENIIDESGMPKERFSAEFPKEGPSILRIQQVVRGDSAAYFCASSPLPGVWNQPQHFGDGTRLSIL.

This clone was counted once. DNA for the CDR3: TGCGCCAGCAGCTCCGGACAGGGAAATATGATGAACACTGAAGCTTTCTTT. Amino acids: CASSSGQGNMMNTEAFF. This rearrangement joins TRBV5-1 to TRBJ1-1; TRBD1 agrees at 8 bases. The CDR3 is made up of 17 amino acids. CDR1 SGHRS and CDR2 YFSETQ come from the germline V gene. With V trimmed by 3 bases and J by 0 bases, 10 bases remained unmatched.

V and J are TRBV4-2 and TRBJ2-7; D possibly corresponds to TRBD2 (6 bases). The germline gives CDR1 LGHNA, CDR2 YNFKEQ. This CDR3 contains 18 residues. Trimming took off 2 bases at V and 3 bases at J, with 23 bases between the two ends. The CDR3 bases are TGTGCCAGCAGCCAAAGCGGGCGCGAGGACGTCCGGGGCTACGAGCAGTACTTC. This translates into CASSQSGREDVRGYEQYF.

With regard to this clone: The junction departs from the called germline gene at one end, perhaps through a read error. This chain links TRBV7-7 with TRBJ2-3; D uncertain. Germline-derived CDR1 and CDR2 are SSHAT and FNYEAQ (reference sequence). This CDR3 contains 15 residues. CDR3 coding DNA: TGTGCTAGCAGCTTATCGGGTAGGCCCACAGATACGCAGTATTTT. Protein sequence: CASSLSGRPTDTQYF.

The V and J genes are TRBV14 and TRBJ1-2; TRBD1 agrees at 9 bases. Germline loops: CDR1 SGHDN, CDR2 FVKESK. The CDR3 runs to 15 residues. V shed 5 bases, J shed 6 bases, and the junction held 10 bases outside the gene matches. The CDR3 reads CASSNPGQGLNGYTF. DNA for the CDR3: TGTGCCAGCAGCAACCCAGGACAGGGGTTGAATGGCTACACCTTC. Variable domain in full (rest from reference TRBV14 and TRBJ1-2): EAGVTQFPSHSVIEKGQTVTLRCDPISGHDNLYWYRRVMGKEIKFLLHFVKESKQDESGMPNNRFLAERTGGTYSTLKVQPAELEDSGVYFCASSNPGQGLNGYTFGSGTRLTVV.

This clone was observed a single time. The chain links TRBV6-1 to TRBJ2-7, with D possibly being TRBD1 (6 bases). Deletions cut 8 bases from V and 5 bases from J, with 7 bases between. CDR3 length equals 10 residues. Germline-derived CDR1 and CDR2 are MNHNS and SASEGT. CDR3 nucleotides: TGTGCCAGCGGGGACAACGAGCAGTACTTC. This gives the protein CASGDNEQYF.

CDR3 coding DNA: TGTGCCAGCAGCCAGAATTTCAGGGGGTCTGGGGCCAACGTCCTGACTTTC. As protein: CASSQNFRGSGANVLTF. The chain links TRBV4-2 to TRBJ2-6, with 7 bases matching TRBD1. J was trimmed by 1 base and V by 3 bases; bases with no gene match: 6. The V gene's germline CDR1 is LGHNA and CDR2 YNFKEQ. This CDR3 region has 17 residues.

This clone was seen only a few times. The CDR3 DNA sequence: TGTGCCAGCAGCTTCGACAGGATGCTCTTCCAAGAGACCCAGTACTTC. Protein sequence: CASSFDRMLFQETQYF. This chain uses TRBV11-2 with TRBJ2-5, with D possibly TRBD1 on 6 matching bases. The CDR3 covers 16 residues. Germline V CDR1 and CDR2: SGHAT, FQNNGV. V lost 3 bases and J 1 base, leaving 15 bases between the germline ends.

The V gene is TRBV5-1, the J gene TRBJ2-4; 7 nucleotides agree with TRBD1. The trim removed 4 bases at V and 6 bases at J, leaving 7 bases unmatched. The germline CDR1 and CDR2 sequences are SGHRS and YFSETQ. This CDR3 region has 14 residues. In nucleotides, the CDR3 is TGCGCCAGCAGCCCGAACAGGGGTTTAAACATTCAGTACTTC. This codes for CASSPNRGLNIQYF. The whole variable domain, remainder taken from reference TRBV5-1 and TRBJ2-4, is KAGVTQTPRYLIKTRGQQVTLSCSPISGHRSVSWYQQTPGQGLQFLFEYFSETQRNKGNFPGRFSGRQFSNSRSEMNVSTLELGDSALYLCASSPNRGLNIQYFGAGTRLSVL.

The chain is built from TRBV6-5 and TRBJ2-7; 7 bases line up with TRBD1. V was pared by 8 bases and J by 4 bases, with 14 bases of the junction left unmatched. Germline CDR1 and CDR2: MNHEY and SVGAGI. The CDR3 sequence is 15 residues long. The CDR3 here is CASAVSRDSQYEQYF. CDR3 nucleotides: TGTGCCAGCGCCGTTTCCAGGGACAGTCAGTACGAGCAGTACTTC.

The chain uses TRBV11-1 and TRBJ2-2; D might be TRBD1 (6 bases). The germline V gene encodes CDR1 SGHAT and CDR2 FQDESV (reference sequence). Trimming shortened V by 4 bases and J by 3 bases, and 15 bases separated the two germline ends. The CDR3 contains 16 residues. The CDR3 sequence is CASSSQGPGYTGELFF. DNA of the CDR3: TGTGCCAGCAGCTCACAGGGCCCCGGTTACACCGGGGAGCTGTTTTTT.

CDR3 loop: CASSHKPDRTSYEQYF. CDR3 sequence (DNA): TGCGCCAGCAGCCATAAACCGGACAGGACCTCCTACGAGCAGTACTTC. The chain uses TRBV5-1 and TRBJ2-7, with 7 nucleotides matching TRBD1. The CDR3 length is 16 residues. The V gene's germline CDR1 is SGHRS and CDR2 YFSETQ. After removal of 4 bases from V and 0 bases from J, the junction contained 10 bases not matched to a gene.

The CDR3 sequence is CASSPGTGTYGYTF. DNA of the CDR3: TGTGCCAGCAGCCCCGGGACAGGGACGTATGGCTACACCTTC. This chain uses TRBV7-9 with TRBJ1-2; 9 bases match TRBD1. Losses at the gene ends were 5 bases for V and 5 bases for J; bases not matched to a gene: 6. Per the germline V gene, CDR1 is SEHNR and CDR2 is FQNEAQ (reference sequence). The CDR3 contains 14 residues.